This T cell receptor beta chain comes out of a study of blood T cell repertoires in COVID-19. Study at large: Whether acute or convalescent, the COVID-19 samples came from the United States, Italy and Spain.

Assay: immunoSEQ multiplex PCR; the TCRdb copy retains only in-frame clones and omits some. In the table there are 150,000 to 250,000 clones, roughly 80% of which are singletons. The clonotype originates from a woman between 40 and 50 years old with COVID-19, enrolled during active disease. The sample consisted of peripheral blood.

The CDR3 DNA sequence: TGTGCCAGCAGTTTATCGGGGTATCGGGAGCAGTACTTC. It specifies CASSLSGYREQYF. The chain joins TRBV28 to TRBJ2-7; D is possibly TRBD2 (5 bases). V lost 1 base, J lost 7 bases, and 11 bases lay in between. There are 13 residues in the CDR3. CDR1 is MDHEN and CDR2 is SYDVKM in the germline V gene.